What follows describes a single TCR beta chain. These data come from a study of cytotoxic CD8 clonotypes in ibrutinib-treated CLL. The wider study: Samples yielded averages of approximately 260,000 productive templates and fewer than 95,000 productive rearrangements.

TCRdb's table, derived via immunoSEQ multiplex PCR, lists solely in-frame clones and lacks some. The table includes some 50,000 clones, under 75% detected once. The sequenced sample was PBMCs, obtained after 12 months of ibrutinib treatment. The receptor's source is a human donor with chronic lymphocytic leukemia.

The CDR3 DNA sequence: TGTGCCTGCCGACTAGCGGGGGGACAAGAGACCCAGTACTTC. It yields the protein CACRLAGGQETQYF. The rearrangement joins TRBV30 to TRBJ2-5; 13 nucleotides align to TRBD2. Germline CDR1 and CDR2: GTSNPN and SVGIG (reference sequence). The ends lost 6 bases at V and 2 bases at J; junction bases unmatched: 3. The CDR3 has 14 residues.